The 25 T cell receptor beta chains in this list originate from one sample, sequenced in a study of vaccination effects on CD4 cells after COVID-19. Clones were read by immunoSEQ multiplex PCR, and TCRdb kept only the in-frame ones, dropping some. Among some 36,000 clones listed, roughly two thirds were seen once. Once cultured for approximately 10 days, the cells underwent separation to obtain CD4+ T cells. Antigen specificity for these receptors is unknown. The starting material was CD4+ T cells from PBMCs cultured without peptide, obtained before COVID-19 vaccination. These TCRs come from a human donor who received a COVID-19 vaccine.

The chain is built from TRBV4-2 and TRBJ2-1, with 7 positions matching TRBD2. The trim removed 0 bases at V and 4 bases at J, leaving 6 bases unmatched. The CDR3 has 16 residues. From germline, CDR1 is LGHNA and CDR2 YNFKEQ. The DNA of the CDR3 is TGTGCCAGCAGCCAAGAATGGCGGGAGAATTACAATGAGCAGTTCTTC. Translation gives CASSQEWRENYNEQFF.

V and J are TRBV5-1 and TRBJ2-3; the D gene is possibly TRBD2 (6 bases). V lost 4 bases to trimming and J lost 5 bases, with 17 bases between them. CDR3 length: 15 residues. In germline, CDR1 is SGHRS, CDR2 YFSETQ. CDR3 in amino acids: CASSPGALGGDTQYF. The CDR3 DNA is TGCGCCAGCAGCCCTGGGGCCCTCGGGGGAGATACGCAGTATTTT.

The chain combines TRBV2 with TRBJ1-1, with 8 bases identical to TRBD1. V shed 5 bases and J 1 base; nucleotides not matched to a gene: 6. Germline values: CDR1 SNHLY, CDR2 FYNNEI. This CDR3 is built from 15 residues. The CDR3 loop reads CASSPRGQGNTEAFF. The CDR3 DNA follows: TGTGCCAGCAGTCCCAGGGGGCAGGGGAACACTGAAGCTTTCTTT.

V is TRBV11-2 and J is TRBJ1-3, with 9 bases that match TRBD1. Germline CDR1 is SGHAT and CDR2 is FQNNGV. J lost 2 bases, V lost 1 base, and 3 bases had no gene match. CDR3 size: 16 residues. CDR3 protein: CASSLVWDRAGNTIYF. The CDR3 DNA reads as TGTGCCAGCAGCTTAGTCTGGGACAGGGCTGGAAACACCATATATTTT. Based on the CDR3 plus reference TRBV11-2 and TRBJ1-3, the full variable domain is EAGVAQSPRYKIIEKRQSVAFWCNPISGHATLYWYQQILGQGPKLLIQFQNNGVVDDSQLPKDRFSAERLKGVDSTLKIQPAKLEDSAVYLCASSLVWDRAGNTIYFGEGSWLTVV.

The chain is built from TRBV9 and TRBJ1-2; TRBD1 matches at 7 bases. The germline CDR1 and CDR2 sequences are SGDLS and YYNGEE. Trimming cost V 2 bases and J 0 bases; bases outside gene matches: 19. CDR3 length equals 20 residues. The CDR3 sequence: CASSVQRDLTQGIPNYGYTF. CDR3 nucleotide sequence: TGTGCCAGCAGCGTTCAACGAGATTTAACACAGGGGATCCCTAACTATGGCTACACCTTC.

The V and J genes are TRBV11-2 and TRBJ2-2; 12 nucleotides agree with TRBD1. CDR3 length equals 17 residues. CDR1 is SGHAT, CDR2 FQNNGV, per germline. V lost 4 bases to trimming and J lost 5 bases; unmatched junction nucleotides: 8. The CDR3 DNA is TGTGCCAGCAGCTCATGGGACAGGGGGCGTAGGACCGGGGAGCTGTTTTTT. This encodes CASSSWDRGRRTGELFF.

The chain joins TRBV7-6 to TRBJ2-1, with 13 bases fitting TRBD2. The CDR3 has 17 amino acids. CDR1 is SGHVS, CDR2 FNYEAQ, per germline. V lost 5 bases and J lost 1; bases outside the gene matches: 5. CDR3 sequence: CASSDWTSGGSYNEQFF. The DNA of the CDR3 is TGTGCCAGCAGCGACTGGACTAGCGGGGGATCCTACAATGAGCAGTTCTTC. Complete variable domain (other parts from reference TRBV7-6 and TRBJ2-1): GAGVSQSPRYKVTKRGQDVALRCDPISGHVSLYWYRQALGQGPEFLTYFNYEAQQDKSGLPNDRFSAERPEGSISTLTIQRTEQRDSAMYRCASSDWTSGGSYNEQFFGPGTRLTVL.

V and J are TRBV6-5 and TRBJ2-3; unclear D gene. Germline V lookup: CDR1 MNHEY, CDR2 SVGAGI. CDR3 size: 11 residues. The ends were cut back, 6 bases at V and 8 bases at J, with 9 bases in the middle. CDR3 sequence: CASRDQVTQYF. DNA of the CDR3: TGTGCCAGCAGAGATCAGGTTACGCAGTATTTT.

This clone occurred a few times. The chain recombines TRBV29-1 with TRBJ2-7, with a possible D match to TRBD1 (5 bases). The length of the CDR3 is 12 residues. Trimming cost V 7 bases and J 2 bases, with 12 bases left between them. Per the germline V gene, CDR1 is SQVTM and CDR2 is ANQGSEA. The CDR3 bases are TGCAGCGCTCCACAGGCTACCTACGAGCAGTACTTC. The encoded protein is CSAPQATYEQYF.

The chain employs TRBV3-1 (or the pseudogene TRBV3-2) and TRBJ1-2; no definite D call. CDR3 length: 15 amino acids. Trimming took off 1 base at V and 1 base at J, with 10 bases between the two ends. Germline values: CDR1 LGHDT, CDR2 YNNKEL (reference sequence). The CDR3: CASSQGGRVNYGYTF. CDR3 bases: TGTGCCAGCAGCCAAGGAGGACGGGTTAACTATGGCTACACCTTC.

The gene calls are TRBV9 and TRBJ1-2, with a tentative D call TRBD1 (6 bases). Per germline, CDR1 SGDLS and CDR2 YYNGEE. CDR3 length equals 19 residues. Trimming cost V 3 bases and J 4 bases, with 28 bases left between them. The CDR3 DNA follows: TGTGCCAGCAGCGCCACAACTATACGGGCAGGGGTCATCCGCTATGGCTACACCTTC. Translated, it gives CASSATTIRAGVIRYGYTF.

The V call is TRBV6-1, the J call TRBJ2-1, with 11 bases that match TRBD2. The CDR3 length is 14 residues. In germline, CDR1 is MNHNS, CDR2 SASEGT. V shed 2 bases and J 7 bases; nucleotides not matched to a gene: 1. This chain's CDR3 is CASSEIAGGNEQFF. The CDR3 nucleotides read TGTGCCAGCAGTGAAATAGCGGGGGGGAATGAGCAGTTCTTC.

CDR3 in amino acids: CASSLGGRQFYGYTF. As DNA, the CDR3 is TGTGCCAGCAGCTTGGGGGGACGTCAGTTCTATGGCTACACCTTC. The chain has TRBV5-6 and TRBJ1-2; possibly TRBD1 for D (5 bases). Germline loops: CDR1 SGHDT, CDR2 YYEEEE. Trimming left V 0 bases short and J 4 bases short, with 13 bases between. The CDR3 has 15 amino acids. Filled out from reference TRBV5-6 and TRBJ1-2, the complete variable domain reads DAGVTQSPTHLIKTRGQQVTLRCSPKSGHDTVSWYQQALGQGPQFIFQYYEEEERQRGNFPDRFSGHQFPNYSSELNVNALLLGDSALYLCASSLGGRQFYGYTFGSGTRLTVV.

This clone turned up a few times. The V and J genes are TRBV6-4 and TRBJ2-1; 8 bases align to TRBD2. With 5 bases clipped from V and 8 bases from J, the junction kept 5 bases outside the gene matches. Germline loops: CDR1 MRHNA, CDR2 SNTAGT. This CDR3 spans 13 amino acids. CDR3 nucleotide sequence: TGTGCCAGCAGTAGCGGGAGTAGGGATGAGCAGTTCTTC. It specifies CASSSGSRDEQFF.

The chain recombines TRBV6-5 with TRBJ1-5; D might be TRBD1 (6 bases). This CDR3 comprises 15 residues. Germline V gene lookup returns CDR1 MNHEY and CDR2 SVGAGI. Trimming took off 6 bases at V and 6 bases at J, with 18 bases between the two ends. The CDR3 DNA follows: TGTGCCAGCAGACCCGCACAGGGAATGGTTCAGCCCCAGCATTTT. Residues: CASRPAQGMVQPQHF.

In nucleotides, the CDR3 is TGTGCCAGCAGCTTCGTTGAAGCTTTCTTT. Translation: CASSFVEAFF. The chain recombines TRBV11-2 with TRBJ1-1; D is uncertain. Between the trimmed V and J ends, which lost 3 bases and 7 bases, there was a span of 3 bases. The CDR3 totals 10 residues. Germline CDR1 and CDR2: SGHAT and FQNNGV.

This clone was seen just once. V and J are TRBV5-1 and TRBJ2-5; 9 bases are shared with TRBD1. The CDR3 length is 14 residues. CDR1 and CDR2 from the germline V gene are SGHRS and YFSETQ. J was trimmed by 5 bases and V by 3 bases; bases with no gene match: 5. Here the CDR3 reads CASSWGTGSETQYF. For the CDR3, the DNA is TGCGCCAGCAGCTGGGGGACAGGGAGCGAGACCCAGTACTTC.

This clone was detected once. The rearrangement links TRBV7-9 to TRBJ1-6, with 8 bases that match TRBD1. Per the germline V gene, CDR1 is SEHNR and CDR2 is FQNEAQ (reference sequence). With V trimmed by 8 bases and J by 2 bases, 5 bases remained unmatched. The CDR3 spans 15 residues. The CDR3 DNA reads TGTGCCAGCGGGATGGGACAGGCCTATAATTCACCCCTCCACTTT. Its translation is CASGMGQAYNSPLHF. The full variable domain, its missing parts supplied by reference TRBV7-9 and TRBJ1-6, is DTGVSQNPRHKITKRGQNVTFRCDPISEHNRLYWYRQTLGQGPEFLTYFQNEAQLEKSRLLSDRFSAERPKGSFSTLEIQRTEQGDSAMYLCASGMGQAYNSPLHFGNGTRLTVT.

J is TRBJ2-7 and V is TRBV7-2; D ambiguous. Trimming took off 0 bases at V and 1 base at J, with 7 bases between the two ends. The CDR3 sequence is 14 residues long. Looked up from germline, CDR1 is SGHTA and CDR2 is FQGNSA. The CDR3 reads CASSLAVQSYEQYF. The CDR3, as DNA: TGTGCCAGCAGCTTAGCTGTACAGTCCTACGAGCAGTACTTC.

The chain couples TRBV4-1 to TRBJ1-2, with 7 positions matching TRBD1. The CDR3 loop spans 15 amino acids. The V gene end was trimmed by 4 bases and the J gene end by 0 bases; junction bases not matched to a gene: 5. In germline, CDR1 is MGHRA, CDR2 YSYEKL. DNA for the CDR3: TGCGCCAGCAGCCGGGACGGGACAGCTAACTATGGCTACACCTTC. Translating it yields CASSRDGTANYGYTF.

The rearrangement uses TRBV18 and TRBJ2-7; D call uncertain. The CDR3 extends over 15 amino acids. Trimming cost V 4 bases and J 7 bases, with 20 bases left between them. Per the germline V gene, CDR1 is KGHSH and CDR2 is LQKENI. CDR3 protein: CASSLTSDKGLEQYF. The CDR3, as DNA: TGTGCCAGCTCACTAACCAGCGATAAAGGCCTGGAGCAGTACTTC. The full variable domain, completed using reference TRBV18 and TRBJ2-7, is NAGVMQNPRHLVRRRGQEARLRCSPMKGHSHVYWYRQLPEEGLKFMVYLQKENIIDESGMPKERFSAEFPKEGPSILRIQQVVRGDSAAYFCASSLTSDKGLEQYFGPGTRLTVT.

The chain is built from TRBV3-1 (or the pseudogene TRBV3-2) and TRBJ2-1, with TRBD2 as a possible D gene (7 bases). Germline V lookup: CDR1 LGHDT, CDR2 YNNKEL (reference sequence). V gave up 3 bases and J gave up 0 bases, with 15 bases separating them. The CDR3 loop spans 17 amino acids. The CDR3 sequence: CASSQRSAGASYNEQFF. CDR3 nucleotide sequence: TGTGCCAGCAGCCAGAGATCCGCGGGGGCCTCCTACAATGAGCAGTTCTTC.

This sequence joins TRBV19 and TRBJ1-4; D is uncertain. V was trimmed by 7 bases and J by 0 bases, leaving 18 bases between them. Per germline, CDR1 LNHDA and CDR2 SQIVND (reference sequence). This CDR3 comprises 17 residues. CDR3 region: CASIRTLTLATNEKLFF. The CDR3 DNA follows: TGTGCCAGTATCCGGACCCTGACCCTTGCAACTAATGAAAAACTGTTTTTT.

The rearrangement uses TRBV6-5 and TRBJ2-1; no definite D call. CDR1 is MNHEY and CDR2 is SVGAGI in the germline V gene. The CDR3 has 12 amino acids. Between the trimmed V and J ends, which lost 7 bases and 6 bases, there was a span of 10 bases. CDR3 DNA sequence: TGTGCCAGCACCCTGGCCATCAATGAGCAGTTCTTC. It specifies CASTLAINEQFF.

The V and J genes are TRBV18 and TRBJ2-3, with D unclear. With 3 bases removed from V and 0 bases from J, the gap between germline ends came to 13 bases. CDR3 length: 16 residues. CDR1 is KGHSH and CDR2 is LQKENI in the germline V gene. CDR3 loop: CASSPSGHESTDTQYF. The CDR3 nucleotides read TGTGCCAGCTCACCCTCCGGGCACGAAAGCACAGATACGCAGTATTTT.